Following are 29 T cell receptor beta chains from one sample sequenced in a study of T-cell memory formation after mild COVID-19. TCRdb reprocessed the 5' RACE reads with MiXCR, giving one entry per CDR3 protein. The data show tens of thousands of distinct CDR3 sequences, with 11% seen just once and roughly 29% held by the top ten. The material sequenced was PBMCs or a T cell subset sorted from them (not recorded which). The origin of the receptors is a young man who had mild COVID-19 (a few samples of this study predate the infection). Cell type and time point are not known.

The chain combines TRBV7-8 with TRBJ2-1; D possibly matches TRBD1 or TRBD2 (6 bases each). The CDR3 has 15 amino acids. Germline V gene lookup returns CDR1 SGHVS and CDR2 FQNEAQ. Trimming took off 2 bases at V and 4 bases at J, with 12 bases between the two ends. The DNA of the CDR3 is TGTGCCAGCAGCTTAAGGGGGGTCCAGTACAATGAGCAGTTCTTC. Its protein product is CASSLRGVQYNEQFF. Full variable domain (remainder filled in from reference TRBV7-8 and TRBJ2-1): GAGVSQSPRYKVAKRGQDVALRCDPISGHVSLFWYQQALGQGPEFLTYFQNEAQLDKSGLPSDRFFAERPEGSVSTLKIQRTQQEDSAVYLCASSLRGVQYNEQFFGPGTRLTVL.

This clonotype was counted at least ten times. This chain links TRBV28 with TRBJ1-5; 8 positions match TRBD1. The CDR3 contains 14 residues. The trim removed 6 bases at V and 2 bases at J, leaving 3 bases unmatched. The germline gives CDR1 MDHEN, CDR2 SYDVKM. The CDR3 protein is CASSPGQGNQPQHF. The CDR3 bases are TGTGCCAGCAGCCCGGGACAGGGCAATCAGCCCCAGCATTTT.

This clonotype was seen repeatedly, ten times or more. V gene TRBV5-1 combines with J gene TRBJ1-4; D gene uncertain. V was trimmed by 0 bases and J by 7 bases, leaving 13 bases between them. This CDR3 spans 15 amino acids. Germline loops: CDR1 SGHRS, CDR2 YFSETQ. CDR3 bases: TGCGCCAGCAGCTTGGCCGAGGGAGTCAGTGAAAAACTGTTTTTT. Protein sequence: CASSLAEGVSEKLFF. The complete variable domain, with remaining parts taken from reference TRBV5-1 and TRBJ1-4, reads KAGVTQTPRYLIKTRGQQVTLSCSPISGHRSVSWYQQTPGQGLQFLFEYFSETQRNKGNFPGRFSGRQFSNSRSEMNVSTLELGDSALYLCASSLAEGVSEKLFFGSGTQLSVL.

This clonotype occurred many times. CDR3 sequence reads: CASSEGGQNTGELFF. The DNA of the CDR3 is TGTGCCAGCAGTGAGGGGGGACAAAACACCGGGGAGCTGTTTTTT. The chain combines TRBV6-4 with TRBJ2-2, with D tentatively TRBD1 or TRBD2 (6 bases each). The CDR3 contains 15 residues. Germline V gene lookup returns CDR1 MRHNA and CDR2 SNTAGT. V lost 3 bases and J 2 bases, leaving 10 bases between the germline ends.

In DNA, the CDR3 is TGCGCCAGCAGCCAGACTAGCGGGGGGAACATTCAGTACTTC. Its translation is CASSQTSGGNIQYF. The V call is TRBV5-1, the J call TRBJ2-4, with 13 bases fitting TRBD2. The CDR3 is 14 residues long. Trimming cost V 4 bases and J 7 bases; bases outside gene matches: 2. CDR1 and CDR2 from the germline V gene are SGHRS and YFSETQ. Using reference TRBV5-1 and TRBJ2-4 for the parts outside the CDR3, the full variable domain is KAGVTQTPRYLIKTRGQQVTLSCSPISGHRSVSWYQQTPGQGLQFLFEYFSETQRNKGNFPGRFSGRQFSNSRSEMNVSTLELGDSALYLCASSQTSGGNIQYFGAGTRLSVL.

J is TRBJ2-5 and V is TRBV5-1, with TRBD2 matching over 8 bases. The CDR3 runs 15 residues. Germline V gene data show CDR1 as SGHRS and CDR2 as YFSETQ. J lost 4 bases, V lost 1 base, and 6 bases had no gene match. As DNA, the CDR3 is TGCGCCAGCAGCTTGTCACCAGCGGGGGTAGAGACCCAGTACTTC. Translation gives CASSLSPAGVETQYF.

The chain is built from TRBV11-2 and TRBJ2-1, with a weak D call TRBD2 (6 bases). The germline CDR1 and CDR2 sequences are SGHAT and FQNNGV. The CDR3 has 15 amino acids. The V gene lost 5 bases and the J gene lost 5 bases, with 16 bases spanning the gap. The CDR3 region is CASSAIEGGNNEQFF. The CDR3 DNA sequence: TGTGCCAGCAGCGCGATAGAAGGAGGGAACAATGAGCAGTTCTTC.

The chain links TRBV24-1 to TRBJ2-7, with 10 bases aligning to TRBD2. Germline CDR1 reads KGHDR; CDR2 reads SFDVKD. V lost 5 bases and J lost 1; bases outside the gene matches: 7. This CDR3 is 16 amino acids long. The CDR3 protein is CATSGKSSGGSYEQYF. In DNA, the CDR3 is TGTGCCACCAGTGGGAAATCTAGCGGGGGTTCCTACGAGCAGTACTTC.

This clonotype was recorded a few times. This sequence joins TRBV4-1 and TRBJ2-3; tentatively, D is TRBD1 (5 bases). V was cut by 0 bases and J by 0 bases, with 10 bases left in between. This CDR3 is built from 16 residues. Per the germline V gene, CDR1 is MGHRA and CDR2 is YSYEKL. This chain's CDR3 is CASSQEGLPSTDTQYF. In nucleotides, the CDR3 is TGCGCCAGCAGCCAAGAGGGGCTCCCTAGCACAGATACGCAGTATTTT.

V is TRBV10-3 and J is TRBJ1-6, with 8 bases matching TRBD1. The CDR3 spans 17 residues. V was pared by 5 bases and J by 1 base, with 7 bases of the junction left unmatched. Germline V gene lookup returns CDR1 ENHRY and CDR2 SYGVKD. CDR3 in DNA: TGTGCCATCAGTCGGACAGGGTTTGGTTCCTATAATTCACCCCTCCACTTT. Translated: CAISRTGFGSYNSPLHF.

This clonotype was observed many times. This chain connects TRBV7-2 to TRBJ2-3; 11 nucleotides align to TRBD2. CDR3 length: 13 residues. Losses at the gene ends were 1 base for V and 11 bases for J; bases not matched to a gene: 2. Germline V gene sequence: CDR1 SGHTA, CDR2 FQGNSA. The CDR3 protein is CASSLGLAGKQYF. Written as DNA, the CDR3 is TGTGCCAGCAGCTTAGGACTAGCGGGGAAGCAGTATTTT.

This clonotype was detected ten times or more. CDR3 residues: CASSSTSSGNTQYF. CDR3 in DNA: TGTGCCAGCAGCTCCACCAGCAGTGGGAATACGCAGTATTTT. This chain joins TRBV12-3 or TRBV12-4 and TRBJ2-3, with no clear D. The CDR3 has 14 amino acids. Between the trimmed V and J ends, which lost 6 bases and 7 bases, there was a span of 17 bases.

At least ten counts were recorded for this clonotype. CDR3 nucleotide sequence: TGCGCCAGCAGCCGGTTGGAGGACGGCTATAATTCACCCCTCCACTTT. This translates into CASSRLEDGYNSPLHF. The chain combines TRBV5-1 with TRBJ1-6, with D hard to call. Germline V gene lookup returns CDR1 SGHRS and CDR2 YFSETQ. Trimming removed 4 bases from V and 3 bases from J, with 14 bases in between. The CDR3 is 16 residues long.

This clonotype was observed a single time. The chain joins TRBV6-5 to TRBJ2-7; 9 bases are shared with TRBD1. Germline CDR1 reads MNHEY; CDR2 reads SVGAGI. Trimming took 0 bases from V and 3 from J; bases not matched to a gene: 3. The CDR3 length is 15 residues. The CDR3 DNA reads as TGTGCCAGCAGTTACTCGCTGGACAGGGGCTACGAGCAGTACTTC. Amino acids: CASSYSLDRGYEQYF.

This clonotype was observed a handful of times. This chain joins TRBV14 and TRBJ1-3; weak D call: TRBD1 (5 bases). Trimming stripped 2 bases from V and 4 bases from J, with 6 bases between. The CDR3 covers 13 residues. Germline lookup yields CDR1 SGHDN and CDR2 FVKESK. In nucleotides, the CDR3 is TGTGCCAGCAGCCAAAGGGGCGGAAACACCATATATTTT. Its translation: CASSQRGGNTIYF.

Many counts were recorded for this clonotype. The chain carries TRBV10-3 and TRBJ2-7, with 7 bases lining up with TRBD1. The V segment lost 3 bases and the J segment 7 bases; nucleotides outside the gene matches: 6. This CDR3 contains 13 residues. Germline CDR1 ENHRY, CDR2 SYGVKD. As DNA, the CDR3 is TGTGCCATCAGTGAATCGGGACAGAGTGAGCAGTACTTC. Protein: CAISESGQSEQYF.

This clonotype was seen at least ten times. The rearrangement uses TRBV6-2 or TRBV6-3 and TRBJ2-6, with D perhaps given as TRBD1 or TRBD2 (5 bases each). With 4 bases removed from V and 4 bases from J, the gap between germline ends came to 11 bases. CDR3 size: 15 residues. The germline V gene has CDR1 MNHEY and CDR2 SVGEGT. The CDR3 sequence: CASSFRGSGANVLTF. The DNA for the CDR3 is TGTGCCAGCAGTTTCCGGGGCTCAGGGGCCAACGTCCTGACTTTC.

The chain is built from TRBV6-5 and TRBJ2-2, with D unresolved. The CDR3 consists of 14 residues. Germline values: CDR1 MNHEY, CDR2 SVGAGI. The V and J ends lost 2 bases and 7 bases respectively, with 11 bases between them. CDR3 DNA: TGTGCCAGCAGTTACGTCCTCGACCTCGGGGAGCTGTTTTTT. Protein: CASSYVLDLGELFF.

This clonotype was picked up many times. The chain joins TRBV6-4 to TRBJ2-7, with D perhaps matching TRBD1 (6 bases). The V gene's germline CDR1 is MRHNA and CDR2 SNTAGT. Trimming pared 3 bases from V and 5 bases from J, leaving 14 bases between. The CDR3 is made up of 14 amino acids. CDR3 bases: TGTGCCAGCAGTGAGCTCTACAGGGCCCACGAGCAGTACGTC. Translating it yields CASSELYRAHEQYV.

This chain connects TRBV12-3 or TRBV12-4 to TRBJ1-1; 7 bases line up with TRBD1. V lost 2 bases to trimming and J lost 0 bases; unmatched junction nucleotides: 3. The CDR3 consists of 15 residues. The CDR3 sequence: CASSLYGTVNTEAFF. As DNA, the CDR3 is TGTGCCAGCAGTTTATATGGGACAGTGAACACTGAAGCTTTCTTT.

This clonotype was seen ten or more times. V is TRBV20-1 and J is TRBJ2-5, with D perhaps TRBD2 (7 bases). CDR3 length: 15 amino acids. With 5 bases removed from V and 7 bases from J, the gap between germline ends came to 23 bases. The germline V gene encodes CDR1 DFQATT and CDR2 SNEGSKA (reference sequence). The DNA of the CDR3 is TGCAGTGCTGGGCGTGGGGGGGCCACGTTCGGGACCCAGTACTTC. Translation gives CSAGRGGATFGTQYF.

This clonotype was observed a handful of times. V gene TRBV28 combines with J gene TRBJ1-4; tentatively, D is TRBD1 (6 bases). The CDR3 length is 16 residues. Trimming pared 5 bases from V and 3 bases from J, leaving 16 bases between. Germline-derived CDR1 and CDR2 are MDHEN and SYDVKM. The CDR3 region has the DNA TGTGCCAGCAGTCCCCGGGGGCCTGGCTCTAATGAAAAACTGTTTTTT. Translated: CASSPRGPGSNEKLFF.

This clonotype was detected many times. The chain is built from TRBV3-1 and TRBJ1-1; 7 bases fit TRBD1. Per the germline V gene, CDR1 is LGHDT and CDR2 is YNNKEL (reference sequence). This CDR3 comprises 13 residues. Unmatched junction bases numbered 3, after V lost 8 bases and J lost 0 bases. CDR3: CASQQGMNTEAFF. The DNA for the CDR3 is TGTGCCAGCCAACAGGGGATGAACACTGAAGCTTTCTTT.

This clonotype occurred many times. This chain connects TRBV7-2 to TRBJ1-2; TRBD1 might be the D (6 bases). Germline V CDR1 and CDR2: SGHTA, FQGNSA. The CDR3 sequence is 11 residues long. Trimming pared 8 bases from V and 8 bases from J, leaving 12 bases between. DNA of the CDR3: TGTGCCAGCCCAGGGGTGGGGGGCTACACCTTC. Its translation: CASPGVGGYTF.

With respect to this clonotype: A much larger clone differs from this one at a single base, so this may be a read error. The J gene is TRBJ2-2, the V gene TRBV12-3 or TRBV12-4, with TRBD2 identical over 7 bases. The CDR3 is 17 residues long. The CDR3 bases are TGTGCCAGCAGTTTCACTCGAAGGGGAGGGATCACCGGGGAGCTGGTTTTT. Its translation is CASSFTRRGGITGELVF.

This clonotype was counted many times. The chain links TRBV30 to TRBJ1-4; D perhaps matches TRBD1 (5 bases). Germline assignment: CDR1 GTSNPN and CDR2 SVGIG (reference sequence). Trimming took off 0 bases at V and 4 bases at J, with 9 bases between the two ends. The CDR3 covers 14 residues. The CDR3 spells CAWSVDSNNEKLFF. For the CDR3, the DNA is TGTGCCTGGAGTGTAGACAGTAATAATGAAAAACTGTTTTTT.

This clonotype was detected many times. This rearrangement joins TRBV24-1 to TRBJ2-5; weak D call: TRBD2 (6 bases). The CDR3 spans 15 residues. The V end lost 4 bases, the J end lost 10 bases, and 21 bases lay between the germline ends. Germline loops: CDR1 KGHDR, CDR2 SFDVKD. DNA of the CDR3: TGTGCCACCAGTGAGGAGGGACCAGGAGAAGGCGGCCAGTACTTC. This gives the protein CATSEEGPGEGGQYF.

The sample holds a few counts of this clonotype. The V call is TRBV6-6, the J call TRBJ2-3; either TRBD1 or TRBD2 may fit D (6 bases each). Trimming removed 5 bases at V and 7 bases at J, with 25 bases between. The germline gives CDR1 MNHNY, CDR2 SVGAGI (reference sequence). This CDR3 comprises 17 residues. CDR3 protein: CASSPLFSGAPSNTQYF. CDR3 nucleotide sequence: TGTGCCAGCAGTCCCCTTTTTTCGGGGGCCCCCTCTAATACGCAGTATTTT.

This clonotype was observed many times. J is TRBJ1-2 and V is TRBV29-1; no reliable D call. The CDR3 totals 10 residues. Germline V gene lookup returns CDR1 SQVTM and CDR2 ANQGSEA. V lost 7 bases, J lost 7 bases, and 10 bases lay in between. CDR3 region: CSASPGGYTF. CDR3 DNA sequence: TGCAGCGCATCACCCGGTGGCTACACCTTC.